The 29 T cell receptor beta chains below were found in one sample sequenced in a study of T cell repertoires in cytomegalovirus infection. The antigens for these receptors are not known. TCRdb independently ran MiXCR on the reads; one entry per CDR3 protein. The profile shows 900,000 to 950,000 distinct CDR3 sequences, less than 40% of them singletons. The specimen comprised cultured CD8+ T cells from PBMCs, sampled from culture after CMV antigen stimulation. These receptors originate from a human donor in good health (CMV status not recorded). Some clones in this sample may be carry-over from other donors' samples.

This clonotype was counted a few times. The gene calls are TRBV6-5 and TRBJ1-2; 7 nucleotides line up with TRBD1. The length of the CDR3 is 15 residues. The V and J ends lost 0 bases and 4 bases, in that order; junction bases with no gene match: 5. CDR1 MNHEY and CDR2 SVGAGI come from the germline V gene. The CDR3 loop reads CASSYSTGTFYGYTF. The CDR3 DNA is TGTGCCAGCAGTTACTCGACAGGGACATTCTATGGCTACACCTTC.

This clonotype was seen only a few times. The DNA of the CDR3 is TGTGCCAGCAGCTTAGCGGGACTCCTGGAGGCAGATACGCAGTATTTT. Residues: CASSLAGLLEADTQYF. The chain links TRBV7-2 to TRBJ2-3, with D maybe TRBD2 (6 bases). V was cut by 0 bases and J by 4 bases, with 14 bases left in between. The germline V gene encodes CDR1 SGHTA and CDR2 FQGNSA. This CDR3 has 16 residues.

This clonotype turned up a few times. The chain carries TRBV12-3 or TRBV12-4 and TRBJ1-3; D is uncertain. With 1 base removed from V and 5 bases from J, the gap between germline ends came to 6 bases. The CDR3 length is 13 residues. The CDR3 loop reads CASSLDRRNTIYF. CDR3 DNA: TGTGCCAGCAGTTTAGACAGAAGAAACACCATATATTTT.

In this sample, this clonotype turned up a few times. The rearrangement links TRBV19 to TRBJ1-5; D unclear. The V gene's germline CDR1 is LNHDA and CDR2 SQIVND (reference sequence). Trimming removed 3 bases from V and 11 bases from J, with 17 bases in between. The CDR3 extends over 14 amino acids. The CDR3 spells CASSILYSDGSQHF. In DNA, the CDR3 is TGTGCCAGTAGTATCCTCTATTCGGACGGATCCCAGCATTTT.

This clonotype was recorded a few times. V and J are TRBV7-9 and TRBJ1-4; 8 nucleotides line up with TRBD1. From germline, CDR1 is SEHNR and CDR2 FQNEAQ (reference sequence). V dropped 8 bases and J dropped 2; count of bases not matched to a gene: 7. This CDR3 contains 15 residues. Here the CDR3 DNA reads TGTGCCAGCCCGGGACAGGAGCCCACTAATGAAAAACTGTTTTTT. This encodes CASPGQEPTNEKLFF.

This clonotype was seen a few times. V usage is TRBV19 and J usage is TRBJ1-5; D is unresolved. This CDR3 comprises 14 residues. The V gene's germline CDR1 is LNHDA and CDR2 SQIVND (reference sequence). V gave up 7 bases and J gave up 3 bases, with 13 bases separating them. The CDR3 region has the DNA TGTGCCAGTACCATGGGAGGGTTCAATCAGCCCCAGCATTTT. The encoded protein is CASTMGGFNQPQHF.

This clonotype was counted many times. V and J are TRBV6-1 and TRBJ1-1, with no clear D. The CDR3 runs 15 residues. Germline V gene sequence: CDR1 MNHNS, CDR2 SASEGT. V was pared by 1 base and J by 4 bases, with 13 bases between. In nucleotides, the CDR3 is TGTGCCAGCAGTGAAGTGGACCGCCTTGGCACTGAAGCTTTCTTT. Translating gives CASSEVDRLGTEAFF.

Notes on this clonotype: Because the CDR3 is missing its conserved closing phenylalanine or tryptophan, this is likely a read error. The rearrangement links TRBV28 to TRBJ2-7; D may correspond to TRBD1 or TRBD2 (5 bases each). Looked up from germline, CDR1 is MDHEN and CDR2 is SYDVKM. The CDR3 contains 14 residues. V dropped 10 bases and J dropped 0 bases, with 16 bases sitting between them. CDR3: CATVGGFSSYEQYI. The CDR3, as DNA: TGTGCCACAGTTGGGGGTTTTAGCTCCTACGAGCAGTACATC.

This clonotype has more than one count but fewer than ten. V gene TRBV7-9 combines with J gene TRBJ1-2; weak D call: TRBD1 (5 bases). Between the trimmed V and J ends, which lost 4 bases and 6 bases, there was a span of 12 bases. Germline V gene data show CDR1 as SEHNR and CDR2 as FQNEAQ (reference sequence). The CDR3 sequence is 13 residues long. The CDR3 loop reads CASSSEAGDGYTF. The CDR3 region has the DNA TGTGCCAGCAGCTCGGAAGCGGGGGATGGCTACACCTTC.

The chain uses TRBV5-1 and TRBJ2-5; 10 bases match TRBD1. This CDR3 region has 14 residues. With 6 bases clipped from V and 0 bases from J, the junction kept 2 bases outside the gene matches. Germline CDR1 reads SGHRS; CDR2 reads YFSETQ. Here the CDR3 DNA reads TGCGCCAGCATGGGACAGGGGCACCAAGAGACCCAGTACTTC. It yields the protein CASMGQGHQETQYF.

The count of this clonotype is one. The chain uses TRBV6-6 and TRBJ2-7; a possible D gene is TRBD2 (6 bases). V lost 6 bases and J 4 bases, leaving 19 bases between the germline ends. Germline values: CDR1 MNHNY, CDR2 SVGAGI (reference sequence). The CDR3 has 15 amino acids. CDR3 loop: CASSSAPGLTYEQYF. DNA of the CDR3: TGTGCCAGCAGCTCAGCTCCGGGACTTACTTACGAGCAGTACTTC.

The V call is TRBV19, the J call TRBJ2-5, with D possibly TRBD2 on 5 matching bases. The germline V gene encodes CDR1 LNHDA and CDR2 SQIVND (reference sequence). This CDR3 has 13 residues. V shed 8 bases and J shed 3 bases, with 13 bases lying between them. The CDR3 reads CASALRGEETQYF. The DNA of the CDR3 is TGTGCCAGTGCCCTCCGGGGAGAAGAGACCCAGTACTTC.

This clonotype was seen many times. The chain links TRBV7-6 to TRBJ1-6; 9 bases line up with TRBD1. V lost 6 bases and J lost 6; bases outside the gene matches: 3. Per germline, CDR1 SGHVS and CDR2 FNYEAQ. CDR3 length: 14 amino acids. The CDR3: CASSSDRGNSPLHF. DNA for the CDR3: TGTGCCAGCAGTTCGGACAGGGGTAATTCACCCCTCCACTTT.

This clonotype was counted only a few times. This sequence joins TRBV4-2 and TRBJ1-2; possibly TRBD1 for D (5 bases). V was cut by 4 bases and J by 6 bases, with 15 bases left in between. From germline, CDR1 is LGHNA and CDR2 YNFKEQ. This CDR3 is built from 14 residues. The chain's CDR3 is CASSRDYFSNGYTF. Written as DNA, the CDR3 is TGTGCCAGCAGCCGGGACTATTTCTCCAATGGCTACACCTTC.

This clonotype was found a few times. This sequence joins TRBV6-1 and TRBJ2-5; perhaps TRBD2 as D (5 bases). CDR3 length: 14 residues. Between the trimmed V and J ends, which lost 8 bases and 2 bases, there was a span of 15 bases. Germline-derived CDR1 and CDR2 are MNHNS and SASEGT. The CDR3 is CASGPSKRQETQYF. CDR3 in DNA: TGTGCCAGCGGGCCCTCTAAGCGGCAAGAGACCCAGTACTTC.

This clonotype occurred a few times. The gene calls are TRBV11-1 and TRBJ2-7; D gene unclear. Germline loops: CDR1 SGHAT, CDR2 FQDESV (reference sequence). Trimming cost V 1 base and J 5 bases, with 9 bases left between them. The CDR3 is 13 amino acids. Here the CDR3 DNA reads TGTGCCAGCAGCTTAGTATCCCGGGACGAGCAGTACTTC. It yields the protein CASSLVSRDEQYF.

V and J are TRBV28 and TRBJ1-6; D remains unclear. Trimming removed 5 bases at V and 9 bases at J, with 17 bases between. Germline V gene data show CDR1 as MDHEN and CDR2 as SYDVKM. The CDR3 consists of 15 residues. The DNA for the CDR3 is TGTGCCAGCAGTCGCCTGACGGAGCTTCGTTCACCCCTCCACTTT. Its translation: CASSRLTELRSPLHF.

This clonotype was counted only a few times. This chain joins TRBV5-6 and TRBJ2-1; 9 nucleotides match TRBD2. The germline V gene has CDR1 SGHDT and CDR2 YYEEEE. The V and J ends lost 10 bases and 7 bases, in that order; junction bases with no gene match: 6. CDR3 length: 12 residues. The CDR3 DNA sequence: TGTGCCTGCGAGACTAGCGGAAATGAGCAGTTCTTC. This sequence encodes CACETSGNEQFF.

A few counts support this clonotype. This rearrangement joins TRBV19 to TRBJ1-3; D is undetermined. The CDR3 covers 15 residues. V gave up 6 bases and J gave up 2 bases, with 14 bases separating them. Germline-derived CDR1 and CDR2 are LNHDA and SQIVND (reference sequence). This CDR3 reads CASSPGVGAGNTIYF. The CDR3 DNA sequence: TGTGCCAGTAGCCCCGGGGTCGGAGCTGGAAACACCATATATTTT.

There are a few counts of this clonotype. The V gene is TRBV20-1, the J gene TRBJ2-4; D is undetermined. This CDR3 comprises 15 residues. CDR1 and CDR2 (germline): DFQATT, SNEGSKA (reference sequence). V was cut by 2 bases and J by 0 bases, with 11 bases left in between. The CDR3 loop reads CSARPLELAKNIQYF. Here the CDR3 DNA reads TGCAGTGCTAGACCCCTTGAGTTAGCCAAAAACATTCAGTACTTC.

The chain joins TRBV19 to TRBJ1-2; D not resolved. Germline V gene sequence: CDR1 LNHDA, CDR2 SQIVND (reference sequence). V lost 4 bases and J 4 bases, leaving 7 bases between the germline ends. This CDR3 is built from 12 residues. CDR3: CASSTWPYGYTF. CDR3 coding DNA: TGTGCCAGTAGTACCTGGCCCTATGGCTACACCTTC.

This clonotype was counted only a few times. This chain links TRBV6-6 with TRBJ2-1; no definite D call. This CDR3 comprises 15 residues. Trimming cost V 6 bases and J 2 bases, with 14 bases left between them. Germline V gene sequence: CDR1 MNHNY, CDR2 SVGAGI (reference sequence). CDR3 sequence reads: CASRWGTATYNEQFF. CDR3 nucleotide sequence: TGTGCCAGCAGATGGGGTACTGCGACCTACAATGAGCAGTTCTTC.

The rearrangement joins TRBV9 to TRBJ1-1; TRBD1 might be the D (5 bases). With 4 bases removed from V and 7 bases from J, the gap between germline ends came to 23 bases. Germline CDR1 and CDR2: SGDLS and YYNGEE. CDR3 length equals 16 residues. Written as DNA, the CDR3 is TGTGCCAGCAGCCCTCAAGGGGCCGGGGGAACAGGTGAAGCTTTCTTT. Its protein product is CASSPQGAGGTGEAFF.

This clonotype was recorded a few times. The rearrangement joins TRBV7-2 to TRBJ1-3; no firm D call. V was trimmed by 1 base and J by 0 bases, leaving 10 bases between them. Germline loops: CDR1 SGHTA, CDR2 FQGNSA. This CDR3 contains 16 residues. The CDR3 reads CASSLVAALSGNTIYF. DNA of the CDR3: TGTGCCAGCAGCTTAGTGGCAGCCCTCTCTGGAAACACCATATATTTT. Full variable domain (outside the CDR3, taken from reference TRBV7-2 and TRBJ1-3): GAGVSQSPSNKVTEKGKDVELRCDPISGHTALYWYRQSLGQGLEFLIYFQGNSAPDKSGLPSDRFSAERTGGSVSTLTIQRTQQEDSAVYLCASSLVAALSGNTIYFGEGSWLTVV.

The chain couples TRBV11-1 to TRBJ1-1, with 9 bases lining up with TRBD1. CDR1 is SGHAT, CDR2 FQDESV, per germline (reference sequence). The CDR3 is made up of 13 amino acids. The trim removed 3 bases at V and 7 bases at J, leaving 3 bases unmatched. CDR3 sequence: CASSFGQGIEAFF. DNA of the CDR3: TGTGCCAGCAGCTTCGGACAGGGGATTGAAGCTTTCTTT.

This clonotype occurred a few times. The chain joins TRBV7-3 to TRBJ1-1; D gene unclear. V lost 1 base and J lost 1, with 10 bases in between. The CDR3 spans 15 residues. Germline CDR1 reads SGHTA; CDR2 reads FQGTGA. CDR3 in amino acids: CASSLNYGQNTEAFF. In DNA form, the CDR3 reads TGTGCCAGCAGCTTAAACTACGGGCAGAACACTGAAGCTTTCTTT.

The table lists this clonotype with a few counts. This chain joins TRBV7-9 and TRBJ2-1, with 9 bases matching TRBD2. This CDR3 contains 15 residues. The trim removed 2 bases at V and 8 bases at J, leaving 7 bases unmatched. Germline V gene data show CDR1 as SEHNR and CDR2 as FQNEAQ (reference sequence). For the CDR3, the DNA is TGTGCCAGCAGCTTACGAGCGGGGGGCGGGGATGAGCAGTTCTTC. Encoded protein: CASSLRAGGGDEQFF.

V gene TRBV27 combines with J gene TRBJ1-5; the D gene is possibly TRBD1 (5 bases). Germline lookup yields CDR1 MNHEY and CDR2 SMNVEV (reference sequence). Between the trimmed V and J ends, which lost 5 bases and 4 bases, there was a span of 15 bases. The CDR3 runs to 15 residues. Written as DNA, the CDR3 is TGTGCCAGCAGTACCAGGGTTGGAGGTAATCAGCCCCAGCATTTT. Amino acid sequence: CASSTRVGGNQPQHF.

This clonotype was picked up a small number of times. V gene TRBV20-1 combines with J gene TRBJ2-1, with D perhaps TRBD1 (5 bases). Germline CDR1 and CDR2: DFQATT and SNEGSKA (reference sequence). The V end was cut by 2 bases, the J end by 6 bases, with 11 bases between. This CDR3 has 13 amino acids. CDR3 sequence reads: CSARMAGSNEQFF. The CDR3 nucleotides are TGCAGTGCTAGAATGGCAGGGTCCAATGAGCAGTTCTTC.